These T cell receptor beta chains were read from a single sample in a study of OX40 agonist ivuxolimab in advanced cancers. TCRdb's copy holds only in-frame clones and misses some; the assay was immunoSEQ multiplex PCR. The sample shows 100,000 or so clones, around 91% of them seen only once. The sample here was CD4+ or CD8+ T cells sorted from blood, taken in a trial of the OX40 agonist ivuxolimab. The receptor source for this set is an adult with an advanced solid tumor such as melanoma, head and neck, liver or kidney cancer. The CDR3 runs from the conserved cysteine through the conserved F or W. A D gene is named only where the DNA matches it firmly. Size values are once, few and many counts, or a class for expanded clones, and some rows have none.

TRBJ2-1 TRBV4-2 TRBD2 . CASSLSKGLVLNEQFF TGTGCCAGCAGCCTGTCTAAGGGACTAGTATTGAATGAGCAGTTCTTC
TRBJ2-7 TRBV5-4 TRBD1 . CASSRTGEGGEQYF TGTGCCAGCAGCAGAACAGGGGAAGGAGGCGAGCAGTACTTC
TRBJ1-1 TRBV29-1 . . CSVLLNTEAFF TGCAGCGTTTTGTTGAACACTGAAGCTTTCTTT
TRBJ2-1 TRBV2 . . CASSRQGLTYNEQFF TGTGCCAGCAGCCGCCAGGGTTTAACCTACAATGAGCAGTTCTTC
TRBJ1-2 TRBV19 . . CASSITGTYGYTF TGTGCCAGTAGTATTACGGGAACCTATGGCTACACCTTC
TRBJ2-1 TRBV5-1 . few CASSTELYNEQFF TGCGCCAGCAGCACCGAACTCTACAATGAGCAGTTCTTC
TRBJ2-7 TRBV5-1 . . CASSLALQGYEQYF TGCGCCAGCAGCTTGGCCTTACAGGGCTACGAGCAGTACTTC
TRBJ2-7 TRBV5-4 . . CASSSTRSSYEQYF TGTGCCAGCAGCTCGACTAGGAGCTCCTACGAGCAGTACTTC
TRBJ1-2 TRBV6-1 . . CASGRKSGYTF TGTGCCAGCGGGCGGAAGTCTGGCTACACCTTC
TRBJ2-2 TRBV2 . once CASSERTNTGELFF TGTGCCAGCAGTGAAAGGACAAATACCGGGGAGCTGTTTTTT
TRBJ2-2 TRBV2 TRBD1 . CASRWDRAPGELFF TGTGCCAGCAGATGGGACAGGGCCCCCGGGGAGCTGTTTTTT
TRBJ2-7 TRBV11-2 . . CASSLVRLEQYF TGTGCCAGCAGCTTAGTTCGGCTCGAGCAGTACTTC
TRBJ2-1 TRBV5-1 TRBD1 . CASSFGQGAYIEQFF TGCGCCAGCAGCTTTGGACAGGGGGCTTATATTGAGCAGTTCTTC
TRBJ2-2 TRBV5-1 . . CASSLLVTGELFF TGCGCCAGCAGCCTACTCGTGACCGGGGAGCTGTTTTTT
TRBJ2-5 TRBV2 TRBD2 . CASSKGLAGVETQYF TGTGCCAGCAGTAAAGGACTAGCGGGGGTAGAGACCCAGTACTTC
TRBJ2-7 TRBV27 . . CASSLGLGTTSGYEQYF TGTGCCAGCAGTTTGGGACTCGGGACAACATCAGGGTACGAGCAGTACTTC
TRBJ1-6 TRBV5-8 . . CASSLAQGNSPLHF TGTGCCAGCAGCTTGGCACAGGGCAATTCACCCCTCCACTTT
TRBJ2-6 TRBV19 . . CASTPEEIPRAGANVLTF TGTGCCAGTACCCCAGAGGAGATACCTAGGGCTGGGGCCAACGTCCTGACTTTC
TRBJ2-7 TRBV5-1 . once CASSSPTRPYEQYF TGCGCCAGCAGCTCGCCGACAAGACCCTACGAGCAGTACTTC
TRBJ2-1 TRBV11-2 TRBD2 . CASSSILAIGLVIFF TGTGCCAGCAGCTCCATATTGGCGATCGGACTAGTTATTTTCTTC
TRBJ1-2 TRBV7-8 . . CASSLAFGAGTTYGYTF TGTGCCAGCAGCTTAGCGTTTGGGGCCGGGACTACCTATGGCTACACCTTC
TRBJ2-5 TRBV28 TRBD2 . CASTGGGLETQYF TGTGCCAGCACGGGGGGAGGGTTGGAGACCCAGTACTTC
TRBJ2-3 TRBV2 . . CAGQRARDTQYF TGTGCCGGCCAGCGGGCGAGAGATACGCAGTATTTT
TRBJ1-3 TRBV5-1 TRBD1 . CASSTGQGTTGNTIYF TGCGCCAGCAGCACCGGACAGGGGACAACTGGAAACACCATATATTTT
TRBJ1-2 TRBV28 TRBD1 . CASSPRDRVNYGYTF TGTGCCAGCAGTCCTAGGGACAGGGTTAACTATGGCTACACCTTC
TRBJ1-2 TRBV5-1 . once CASSLANSGSRNYGYTF TGCGCCAGCAGCTTGGCCAATTCAGGGTCTAGGAACTATGGCTACACCTTC
TRBJ2-5 TRBV10-3 . . CAISKRGGGTQYF TGTGCCATCAGTAAAAGAGGGGGGGGGACCCAGTACTTC
TRBJ2-2 TRBV29-1 . . CSVEVSRTGELFF TGCAGCGTTGAGGTGTCCCGGACCGGGGAGCTGTTTTTT
TRBJ2-1 TRBV6-5 . . CASSLSVGGEQFF TGTGCCAGCAGCCTCTCCGTGGGAGGTGAGCAGTTCTTC
TRBJ1-2 TRBV19 . once CASSILAGASGYTF TGTGCCAGTAGTATTTTGGCAGGGGCGTCTGGCTACACCTTC
TRBJ2-5 TRBV5-1 . . CASSPLGGLGETQYF TGCGCCAGCAGCCCCCTGGGGGGCTTGGGAGAGACCCAGTACTTC
TRBJ2-7 TRBV27 . . CASRTTRGATEQYF TGTGCCAGCAGGACTACTAGGGGAGCAACCGAGCAGTACTTC
TRBJ2-7 TRBV5-1 . . CASSLGGVLASEQYF TGCGCCAGCAGCTTGGGTGGAGTGCTAGCCTCCGAGCAGTACTTC
TRBJ2-2 TRBV19 TRBD1 . CASSITGANTGELFF TGTGCCAGTAGTATTACAGGGGCGAACACCGGGGAGCTGTTTTTT
TRBJ2-5 TRBV7-2 . . CASSFQLGETQYF TGTGCCAGCAGCTTCCAATTAGGAGAGACCCAGTACTTC
TRBJ2-1 TRBV30 . . CARERSPYNEQFF TGTGCCCGCGAGCGGAGTCCCTACAATGAGCAGTTCTTC
TRBJ2-1 TRBV11-2 . . CASRGGRSSYNEQFF TGTGCCAGCAGGGGGGGCAGGAGCTCCTACAATGAGCAGTTCTTC
TRBJ2-3 TRBV29-1 . . CSVAVTSTDTQYF TGCAGCGTTGCGGTTACTAGCACAGATACGCAGTATTTT
TRBJ1-1 TRBV7-9 . . CASSLGAQGRLAEAFF TGTGCCAGCAGCTTAGGAGCCCAGGGGCGGTTGGCTGAAGCTTTCTTT
TRBJ2-5 TRBV7-3 TRBD1 once CASSLGTGSQETQYF TGTGCCAGCAGCTTAGGGACAGGGAGTCAAGAGACCCAGTACTTC
TRBJ2-1 TRBV5-1 TRBD2 . CASSQGTSGGTNEQFF TGCGCCAGCAGCCAGGGGACTAGCGGGGGTACCAATGAGCAGTTCTTC
TRBJ2-5 TRBV15 . . CATSVGAGTKETQYF TGTGCCACCAGCGTGGGGGCAGGTACGAAAGAGACCCAGTACTTC
TRBJ2-5 TRBV28 TRBD2 . CASSSAGGLETQYF TGTGCCAGCAGTTCCGCGGGAGGCCTGGAGACCCAGTACTTC
TRBJ1-3 TRBV30 . . CAWSASLETIYF TGTGCCTGGAGTGCCTCTCTAGAGACCATATATTTT
TRBJ2-5 TRBV11-3 TRBD2 . CASSRTSGQETQYF TGTGCCAGCAGCCGGACTAGCGGACAAGAGACCCAGTACTTC
TRBJ2-7 TRBV19 . . CASSITVSNEQYF TGTGCCAGTAGTATAACAGTTAGCAACGAGCAGTACTTC
TRBJ1-4 TRBV7-9 . once CASSFPNRRGPSSEKLFF TGTGCCAGCAGCTTTCCCAACCGGCGCGGGCCGTCAAGTGAAAAACTGTTTTTT
TRBJ2-2 TRBV9 TRBD2 . CASSVEPRLAGSTGELFF TGTGCCAGCAGCGTAGAACCACGGCTAGCGGGAAGCACCGGGGAGCTGTTTTTT
TRBJ1-1 TRBV27 . . CASRAGVLLDTEAFF TGTGCCAGCAGAGCAGGGGTTTTGTTAGACACTGAAGCTTTCTTT
TRBJ2-7 TRBV6-5 . . CASTGRRPYEQYF TGTGCCAGCACTGGGAGAAGACCCTACGAGCAGTACTTC
TRBJ2-2 TRBV30 . . CAWAGGGRALIGELFF TGTGCCTGGGCAGGGGGCGGGAGGGCCCTAATCGGGGAGCTGTTTTTT
TRBJ2-3 TRBV30 TRBD2 . CAWSVPMTSGGSTDTQYF TGTGCCTGGAGTGTACCGATGACTAGCGGGGGTAGCACAGATACGCAGTATTTT
TRBJ2-1 TRBV11-3 . once CASSLAGAYNEQFF TGTGCCAGCAGCTTAGCGGGGGCCTACAATGAGCAGTTCTTC
TRBJ1-1 TRBV30 TRBD1 few CAWSADREPVNTEAFF TGTGCCTGGAGTGCAGACAGGGAGCCCGTGAACACTGAAGCTTTCTTT
TRBJ2-2 TRBV29-1 . . CSVEDSGRRNTGELFF TGCAGCGTTGAAGATTCAGGGAGGCGGAACACCGGGGAGCTGTTTTTT
TRBJ2-2 TRBV5-4 . . CASSSRQATGELFF TGTGCCAGCAGCTCCCGACAGGCTACCGGGGAGCTGTTTTTT
TRBJ1-2 TRBV6-1 . . CASSGGGPSYGYTF TGTGCCAGCAGTGGGGGGGGGCCTAGCTATGGCTACACCTTC